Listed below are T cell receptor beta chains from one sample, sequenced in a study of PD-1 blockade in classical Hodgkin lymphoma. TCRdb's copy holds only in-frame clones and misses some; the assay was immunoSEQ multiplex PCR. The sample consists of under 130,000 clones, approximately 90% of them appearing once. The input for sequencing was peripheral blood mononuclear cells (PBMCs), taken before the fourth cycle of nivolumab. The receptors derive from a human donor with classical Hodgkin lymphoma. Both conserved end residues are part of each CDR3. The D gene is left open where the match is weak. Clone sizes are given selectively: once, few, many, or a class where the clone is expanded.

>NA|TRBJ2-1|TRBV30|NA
CAWTSLSVEQFF
TGTGCCTGGACCTCCCTTAGCGTAGAGCAGTTCTTC
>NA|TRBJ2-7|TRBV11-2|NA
CASSQIPSGEYEQYF
TGTGCCAGCAGCCAAATCCCTTCAGGGGAATACGAGCAGTACTTC
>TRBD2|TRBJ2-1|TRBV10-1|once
CASSDRTSGTNEQFF
TGCGCCAGCAGTGACCGGACTAGCGGGACCAATGAGCAGTTCTTC
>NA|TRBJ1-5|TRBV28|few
CASSGYQPQHF
TGTGCCAGCAGTGGGTATCAGCCCCAGCATTTT
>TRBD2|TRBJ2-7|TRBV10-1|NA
CASSLGGRGHEQYF
TGCGCCAGCAGTTTAGGAGGGAGGGGCCACGAGCAGTACTTC
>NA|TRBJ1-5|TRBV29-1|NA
CSAIQGNQPQHF
TGCAGCGCAATACAGGGTAATCAGCCCCAGCATTTT
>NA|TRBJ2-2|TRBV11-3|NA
CASSPPNTGELFF
TGTGCCAGCAGCCCGCCGAACACCGGGGAGCTGTTTTTT
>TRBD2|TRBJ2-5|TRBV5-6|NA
CASSPIGTSGRARETQYF
TGTGCCAGCAGCCCGATCGGGACTAGCGGGAGGGCCCGGGAGACCCAGTACTTC
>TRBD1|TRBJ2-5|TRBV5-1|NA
CASSSLIRRDSKQETQYF
TGCGCCAGCAGCTCCCTCATACGCCGGGACAGCAAACAAGAGACCCAGTACTTC
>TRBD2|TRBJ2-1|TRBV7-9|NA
CASSLGGGGNDDEQFF
TGTGCCAGCAGCTTAGGTGGCGGGGGTAATGACGATGAGCAGTTCTTC
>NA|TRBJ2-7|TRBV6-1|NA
CASSEAEGRRYF
TGTGCCAGCAGTGAAGCAGAAGGCCGGCGGTACTTC
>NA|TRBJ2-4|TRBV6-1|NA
CASSEARRGVYGNIQYF
TGTGCCAGCAGTGAAGCGCGCAGGGGTGTTTATGGAAACATTCAGTACTTC
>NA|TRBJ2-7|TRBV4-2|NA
CASSQPHQLNEQYF
TGTGCCAGCAGCCAACCCCATCAACTTAACGAGCAGTACTTC
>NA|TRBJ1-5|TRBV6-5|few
CASSRDRSNQPQHF
TGTGCCAGCAGCCGTGACAGGTCTAATCAGCCCCAGCATTTT
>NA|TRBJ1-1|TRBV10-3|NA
CAISESVVLNTEAFF
TGTGCCATCAGTGAGTCAGTCGTTCTGAACACTGAAGCTTTCTTT
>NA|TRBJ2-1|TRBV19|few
CASKGRSTYNEQFF
TGTGCCAGTAAGGGACGCTCGACCTACAATGAGCAGTTCTTC
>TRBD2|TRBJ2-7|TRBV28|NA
CASSLQAGGVREQYF
TGTGCCAGCAGTTTACAGGCGGGAGGGGTCCGCGAGCAGTACTTC
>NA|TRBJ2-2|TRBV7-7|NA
CASSLSGRTGELFF
TGTGCTAGCAGCTTATCGGGTCGCACAGGGGAGCTGTTTTTT
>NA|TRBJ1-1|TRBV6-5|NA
CASSYVTSMNTEAFF
TGTGCCAGCAGTTACGTGACCTCCATGAACACTGAAGCTTTCTTT
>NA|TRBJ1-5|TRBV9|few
CASSANQGAGQPQHF
TGTGCCAGCAGCGCCAACCAGGGAGCGGGTCAGCCCCAGCATTTT
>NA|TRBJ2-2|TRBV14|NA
CASSQEGGHSGELFF
TGTGCCAGCAGCCAAGAGGGGGGACATTCCGGGGAGCTGTTTTTT
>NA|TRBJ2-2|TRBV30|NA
CAWSVSVTGELFF
TGTGCCTGGAGTGTATCGGTCACCGGGGAGCTGTTTTTT